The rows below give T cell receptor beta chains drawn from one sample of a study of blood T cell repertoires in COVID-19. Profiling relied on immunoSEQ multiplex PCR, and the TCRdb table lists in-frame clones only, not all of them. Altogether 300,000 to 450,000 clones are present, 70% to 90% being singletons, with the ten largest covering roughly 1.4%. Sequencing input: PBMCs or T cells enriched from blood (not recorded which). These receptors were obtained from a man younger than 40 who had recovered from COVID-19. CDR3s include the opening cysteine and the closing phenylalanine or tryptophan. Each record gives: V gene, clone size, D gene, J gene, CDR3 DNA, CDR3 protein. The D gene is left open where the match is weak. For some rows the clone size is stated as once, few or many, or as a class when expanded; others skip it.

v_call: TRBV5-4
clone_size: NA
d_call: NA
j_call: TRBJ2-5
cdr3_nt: TGTGCCAGCAGCCCGACAGTACAAGAGACCCAGTACTTC
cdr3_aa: CASSPTVQETQYF

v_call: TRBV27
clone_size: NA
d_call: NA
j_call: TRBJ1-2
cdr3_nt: TGTGCCAGCAGAACGGGGGGGCAGGGTGGCTACACCTTC
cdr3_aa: CASRTGGQGGYTF

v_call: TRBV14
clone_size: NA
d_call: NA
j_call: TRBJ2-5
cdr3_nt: TGTGCCAGCAGCCAGGAGGGAACTTTAAAGACCCAGTACTTC
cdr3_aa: CASSQEGTLKTQYF

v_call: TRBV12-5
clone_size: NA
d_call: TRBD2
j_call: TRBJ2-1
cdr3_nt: TGTGCTAGTGGTCCTAGGACTAGCTCCTACAATGAGCAGTTCTTC
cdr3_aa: CASGPRTSSYNEQFF

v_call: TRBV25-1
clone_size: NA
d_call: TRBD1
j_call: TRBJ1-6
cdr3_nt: TGTGCCAGCAGTGACCCGGACAGGGTTGCTTCACCCCTCCACTTT
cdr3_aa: CASSDPDRVASPLHF

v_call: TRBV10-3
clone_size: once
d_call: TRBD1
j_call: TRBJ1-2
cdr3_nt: TGTGCCATCACGGACAGGTCCAACTATGGCTACACCTTC
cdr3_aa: CAITDRSNYGYTF

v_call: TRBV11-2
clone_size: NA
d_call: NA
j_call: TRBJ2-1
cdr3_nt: TGTGCCAGCAGCTTAGTACTAGATAACAATGAGCAGTTCTTC
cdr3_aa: CASSLVLDNNEQFF

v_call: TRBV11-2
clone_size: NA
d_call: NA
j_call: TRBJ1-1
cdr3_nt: TGTGCCAGCAGCTTATTTAGCCGCACTGAAGCTTTCTTT
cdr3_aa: CASSLFSRTEAFF

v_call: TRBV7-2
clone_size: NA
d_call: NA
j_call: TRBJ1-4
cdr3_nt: TGTGCCAGCAGCGGGCAGGGTTTAGGTGAAAAACTGTTTTTT
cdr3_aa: CASSGQGLGEKLFF

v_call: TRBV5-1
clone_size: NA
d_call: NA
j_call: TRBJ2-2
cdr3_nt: TGCGCCAGCAGCCTACAGGGCGGGGAGCTGTTTTTT
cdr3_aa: CASSLQGGELFF

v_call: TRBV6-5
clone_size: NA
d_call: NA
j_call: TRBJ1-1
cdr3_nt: TGTGCCAGCAGTTTGGGGAAATCGGGGGGCACTGAAGCTTTCTTT
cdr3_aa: CASSLGKSGGTEAFF

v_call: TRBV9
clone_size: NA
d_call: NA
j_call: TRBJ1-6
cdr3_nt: TGTGCCAGCAGCGTAAGGGGGGGGGATTCACCCCTCCACTTT
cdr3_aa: CASSVRGGDSPLHF

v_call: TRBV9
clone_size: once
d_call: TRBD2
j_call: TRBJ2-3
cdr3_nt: TGTGCCAGCTCCGAGGCAGCGGGGGGGCGAGATACGCAGTATTTT
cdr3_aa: CASSEAAGGRDTQYF

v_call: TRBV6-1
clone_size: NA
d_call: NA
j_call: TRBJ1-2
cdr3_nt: TGTGCCAGCAGTGAGGTCAGGGTGTCCTATGGCTACACCTTC
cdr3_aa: CASSEVRVSYGYTF

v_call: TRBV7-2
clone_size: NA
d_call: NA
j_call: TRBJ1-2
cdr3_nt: TGTGCCAGCAGTTCCGCGGGCAACTATGGCTACACCTTC
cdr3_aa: CASSSAGNYGYTF

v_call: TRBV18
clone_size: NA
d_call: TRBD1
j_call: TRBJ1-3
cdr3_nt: TGTGCCAGCTCTCCAGGGGGCCCTGCTTCTGGAAACACCATATATTTT
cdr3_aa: CASSPGGPASGNTIYF

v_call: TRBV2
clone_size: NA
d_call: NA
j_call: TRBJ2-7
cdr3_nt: TGTGCCAGCAGTTTCTCACAGGGATCCTACGAGCAGTACTTC
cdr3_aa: CASSFSQGSYEQYF

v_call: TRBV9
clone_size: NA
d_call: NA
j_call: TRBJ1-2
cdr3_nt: TGTGCCAGCAGCCCGTGGGGGGGGCACTATGGCTACACCTTC
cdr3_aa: CASSPWGGHYGYTF

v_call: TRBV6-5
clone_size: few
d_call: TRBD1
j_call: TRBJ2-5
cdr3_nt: TGTGCCAGCACCCCGGGACAGAAAGAGACCCAGTACTTC
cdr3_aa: CASTPGQKETQYF

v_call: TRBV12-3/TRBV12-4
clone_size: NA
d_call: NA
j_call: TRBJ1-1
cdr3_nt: TGTGCCAGCAGTCGCATCCTAGGGGGTGAAGCTTTCTTT
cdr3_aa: CASSRILGGEAFF

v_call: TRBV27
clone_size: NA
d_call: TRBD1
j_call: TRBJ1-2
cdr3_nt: TGTGCCAGCAGGACCCCGGGACAGGTGAACTATGGCTACACCTTC
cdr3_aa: CASRTPGQVNYGYTF

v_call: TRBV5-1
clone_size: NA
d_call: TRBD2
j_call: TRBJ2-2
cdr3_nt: TGCGCCAGCAGCTTGGAAGGCGGGGGGCGGACCGGGGAGCTGTTTTTT
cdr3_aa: CASSLEGGGRTGELFF